This T cell receptor (beta chain) was sequenced for a study of neurological immune-mediated disorders. Findings and caveats of the study: The most TCR clonal expansion was seen in HTLV-1-associated myelopathy, and the least was seen in multiple sclerosis, which fell below healthy controls. Private repertoires in all groups were suggested by the absence of shared CDR3 amino acid sequences among expanded clones across subjects.

Template-switch 5'RACE cDNA synthesis added a 10-nucleotide unique molecular identifier. Each CDR3 protein is one row after TCRdb ran MiXCR on the 5' RACE reads. The sample carries approximately 48,000 distinct CDR3 sequences, 9% to 12% recorded once. At least ten counts were recorded for this clonotype. Its antigen is still unknown. The CDR3 contains 15 residues. V lost 4 bases and J lost 6, with 15 bases in between. Germline loops: CDR1 MGHRA, CDR2 YSYEKL. The unsorted libraries originated from 2 million PBMCs kept at -80 C. The sequencing input was PBMCs. This TCR derives from a man between 65 and 80 years old with HTLV-1-associated myelopathy (HAM/TSP). V and J are TRBV4-1 and TRBJ2-2; maybe TRBD1 (5 bases). CDR3 nucleotides: TGCGCCAGCAGCCGTCCAGGGAATGGCGCCGGGGAGCTGTTTTTT. This translates into CASSRPGNGAGELFF.